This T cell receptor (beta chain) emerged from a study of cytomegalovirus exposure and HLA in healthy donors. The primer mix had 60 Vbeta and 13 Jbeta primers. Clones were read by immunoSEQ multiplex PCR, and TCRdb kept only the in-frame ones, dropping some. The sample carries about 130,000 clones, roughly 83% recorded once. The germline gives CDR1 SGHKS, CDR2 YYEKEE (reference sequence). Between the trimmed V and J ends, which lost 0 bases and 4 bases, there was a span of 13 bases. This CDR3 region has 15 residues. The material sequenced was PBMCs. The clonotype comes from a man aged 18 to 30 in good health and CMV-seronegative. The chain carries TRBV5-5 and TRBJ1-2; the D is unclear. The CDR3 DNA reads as TGTGCCAGCAGCTTGGGGGCAACCCCTGGCTATGGCTACACCTTC. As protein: CASSLGATPGYGYTF.